This T cell receptor (beta chain) derives from a study of blood T cell repertoires in COVID-19. Study summary: The United States, Italy and Spain provided the acute and convalescent COVID-19 samples. PBMCs, B-cell-depleted T cells, or T cells provided the cDNA or gDNA that made up the material.

This clone was seen a few times. The data were produced by immunoSEQ multiplex PCR, yet TCRdb's version contains in-frame clones alone and is incomplete. The sample has fewer than 60,000 clones; approximately 89% are singletons. Unmatched junction bases numbered 10, after V lost 3 bases and J lost 7 bases. CDR3 length: 16 residues. The V gene's germline CDR1 is SGHRS and CDR2 YFSETQ. The receptor was isolated from a man between 60 and 75 years old with acute or convalescent COVID-19. The V and J genes are TRBV5-1 and TRBJ2-3, with 11 bases matching TRBD2. The sequencing sample was made of peripheral blood. The CDR3 DNA reads TGCGCCAGCAGCTCCCAGACTAGCGGGACACCAAATACGCAGTATTTT. It specifies CASSSQTSGTPNTQYF.